The clone carrying this T cell receptor beta chain was counted only a few times. This record comes from a study of blood T cell repertoires in COVID-19. Overall study: Samples of COVID-19 (acute and convalescent) were obtained from the United States, Italy and Spain. The analysed material was cDNA or gDNA that came from T cells, B-cell-depleted T cells, or PBMCs.

The table came from immunoSEQ multiplex PCR; TCRdb's copy has only in-frame clones and leaves some out. The top ten hold roughly 16% of the sample, which has 30,000 to 40,000 clones, around 77% seen once. This CDR3 has 16 amino acids. Per the germline V gene, CDR1 is LGHDT and CDR2 is YNNKEL (reference sequence). J lost 0 bases, V lost 4 bases, and 1 base had no gene match. This clonotype was obtained from a human donor in a cohort sampled during active COVID-19. Source material: peripheral blood. V is TRBV3-1 (or the pseudogene TRBV3-2) and J is TRBJ2-2; 11 bases are a match to TRBD2. The DNA for the CDR3 is TGTGCCAGCAGCCGGACTAGCGGGCCGAACACCGGGGAGCTGTTTTTT. Translation gives CASSRTSGPNTGELFF.